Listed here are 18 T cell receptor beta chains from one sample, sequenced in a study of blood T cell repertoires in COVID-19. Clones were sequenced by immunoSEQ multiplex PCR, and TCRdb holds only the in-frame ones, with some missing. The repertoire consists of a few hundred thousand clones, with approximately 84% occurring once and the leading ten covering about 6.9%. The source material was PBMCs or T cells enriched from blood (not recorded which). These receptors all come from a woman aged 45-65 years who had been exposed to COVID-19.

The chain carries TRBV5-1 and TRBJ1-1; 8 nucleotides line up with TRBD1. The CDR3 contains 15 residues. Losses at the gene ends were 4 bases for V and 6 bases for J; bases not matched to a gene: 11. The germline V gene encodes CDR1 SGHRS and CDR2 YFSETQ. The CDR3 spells CASSVLGTGQPEAFF. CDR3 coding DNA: TGCGCCAGCAGCGTCCTTGGGACAGGTCAGCCTGAAGCTTTCTTT.

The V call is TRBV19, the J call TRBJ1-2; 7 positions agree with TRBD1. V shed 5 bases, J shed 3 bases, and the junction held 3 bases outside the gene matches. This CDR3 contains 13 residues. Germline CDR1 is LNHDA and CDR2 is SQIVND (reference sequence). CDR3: CASSPTGDYGYTF. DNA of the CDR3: TGTGCCAGTAGTCCTACAGGGGACTATGGCTACACCTTC.

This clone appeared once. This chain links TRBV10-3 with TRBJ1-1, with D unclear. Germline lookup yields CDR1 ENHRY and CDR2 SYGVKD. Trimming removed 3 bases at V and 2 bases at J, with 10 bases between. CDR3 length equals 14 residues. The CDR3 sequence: CAISDGPQNTEAFF. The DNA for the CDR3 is TGTGCCATCAGTGATGGGCCTCAAAACACTGAAGCTTTCTTT.

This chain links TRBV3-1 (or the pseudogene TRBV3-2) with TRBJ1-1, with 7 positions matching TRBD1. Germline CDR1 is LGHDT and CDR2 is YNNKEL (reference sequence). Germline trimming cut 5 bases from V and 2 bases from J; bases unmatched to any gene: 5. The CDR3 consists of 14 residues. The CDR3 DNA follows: TGTGCCAGCAGCACTAGACAGGGTAACACTGAAGCTTTCTTT. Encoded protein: CASSTRQGNTEAFF.

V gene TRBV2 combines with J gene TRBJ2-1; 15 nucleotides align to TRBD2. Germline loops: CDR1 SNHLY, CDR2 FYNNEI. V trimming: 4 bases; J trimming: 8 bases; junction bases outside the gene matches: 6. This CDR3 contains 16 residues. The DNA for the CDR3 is TGTGCCAGCAGTGGGACTAGCGGGGGGGCCGGGGATGAGCAGTTCTTC. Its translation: CASSGTSGGAGDEQFF.

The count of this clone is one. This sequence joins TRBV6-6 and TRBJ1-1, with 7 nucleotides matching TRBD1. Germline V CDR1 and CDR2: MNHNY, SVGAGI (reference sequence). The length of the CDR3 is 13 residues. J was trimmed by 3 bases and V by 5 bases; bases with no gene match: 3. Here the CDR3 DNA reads TGTGCCAGCAGTACAGGACAGGACACTGAAGCTTTCTTT. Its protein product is CASSTGQDTEAFF.

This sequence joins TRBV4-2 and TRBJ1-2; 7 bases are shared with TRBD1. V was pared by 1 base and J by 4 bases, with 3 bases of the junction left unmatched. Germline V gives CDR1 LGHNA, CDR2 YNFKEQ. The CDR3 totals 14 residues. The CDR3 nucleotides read TGTGCCAGCAGCCAAGGACCAGGGGGCTATGGCTACACCTTC. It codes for CASSQGPGGYGYTF.

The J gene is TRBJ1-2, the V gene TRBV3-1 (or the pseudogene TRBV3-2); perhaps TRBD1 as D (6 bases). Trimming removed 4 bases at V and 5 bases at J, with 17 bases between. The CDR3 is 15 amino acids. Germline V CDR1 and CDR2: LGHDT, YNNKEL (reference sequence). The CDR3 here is CASSRTSDSPYGYTF. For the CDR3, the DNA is TGTGCCAGCAGCCGAACTTCGGACAGCCCATATGGCTACACCTTC.

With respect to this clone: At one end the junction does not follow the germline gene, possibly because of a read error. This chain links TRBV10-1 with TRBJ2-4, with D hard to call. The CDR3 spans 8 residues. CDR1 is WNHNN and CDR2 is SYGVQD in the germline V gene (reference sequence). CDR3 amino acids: CASRDDNF. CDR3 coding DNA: TGCGCCAGCAGAGACGACAACTTC.

The CDR3 sequence is CASSFDYGTDTQYF. CDR3 sequence (DNA): TGTGCCAGCAGCTTCGACTATGGTACAGATACGCAGTATTTT. J is TRBJ2-3 and V is TRBV7-8; D may be TRBD2 (5 bases). Deletions cut 3 bases from V and 3 bases from J, with 10 bases between. The germline V gene has CDR1 SGHVS and CDR2 FQNEAQ. The CDR3 loop spans 14 amino acids.

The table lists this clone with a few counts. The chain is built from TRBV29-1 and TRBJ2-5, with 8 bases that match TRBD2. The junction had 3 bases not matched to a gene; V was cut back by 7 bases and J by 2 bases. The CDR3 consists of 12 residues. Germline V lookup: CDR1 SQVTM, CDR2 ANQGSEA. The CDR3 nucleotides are TGCAGCGCGGGACTAGGACAAGAGACCCAGTACTTC. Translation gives CSAGLGQETQYF.

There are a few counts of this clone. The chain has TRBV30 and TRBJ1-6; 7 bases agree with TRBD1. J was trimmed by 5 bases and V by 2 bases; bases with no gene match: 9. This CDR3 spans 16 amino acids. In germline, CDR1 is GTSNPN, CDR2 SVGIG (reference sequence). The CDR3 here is CAWSSHRGLDNSPLHF. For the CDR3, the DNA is TGTGCCTGGAGTAGTCACAGGGGTCTTGATAATTCACCCCTCCACTTT.

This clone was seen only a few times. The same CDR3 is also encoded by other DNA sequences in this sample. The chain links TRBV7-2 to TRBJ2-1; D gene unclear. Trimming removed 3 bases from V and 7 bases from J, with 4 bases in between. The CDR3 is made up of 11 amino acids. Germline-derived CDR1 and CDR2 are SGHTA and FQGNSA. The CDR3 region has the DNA TGTGCCAGCAGCTTCTCTAATGAGCAGTTCTTC. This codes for CASSFSNEQFF.

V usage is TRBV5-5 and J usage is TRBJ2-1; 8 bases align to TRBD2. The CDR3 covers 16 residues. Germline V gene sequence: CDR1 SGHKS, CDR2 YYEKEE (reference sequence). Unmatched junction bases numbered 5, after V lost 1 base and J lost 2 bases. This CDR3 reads CASSLTGSGTYNEQFF. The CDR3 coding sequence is TGTGCCAGCAGCTTGACAGGTAGCGGGACCTACAATGAGCAGTTCTTC.

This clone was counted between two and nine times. CDR3 loop: CASSPTTGRTEAFF. The DNA of the CDR3 is TGCGCCAGCAGCCCTACTACAGGGCGGACTGAAGCTTTCTTT. The J gene is TRBJ1-1, the V gene TRBV5-1, with a tentative D call TRBD1 (6 bases). Germline lookup yields CDR1 SGHRS and CDR2 YFSETQ. Trimming took off 4 bases at V and 5 bases at J, with 15 bases between the two ends. This CDR3 region has 14 residues.

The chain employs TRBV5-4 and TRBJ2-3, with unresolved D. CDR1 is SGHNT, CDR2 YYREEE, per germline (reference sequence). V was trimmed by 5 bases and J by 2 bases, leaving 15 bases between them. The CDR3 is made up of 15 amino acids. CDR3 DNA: TGTGCCAGCAGGTATTTTGCGCGGAACACAGATACGCAGTATTTT. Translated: CASRYFARNTDTQYF.

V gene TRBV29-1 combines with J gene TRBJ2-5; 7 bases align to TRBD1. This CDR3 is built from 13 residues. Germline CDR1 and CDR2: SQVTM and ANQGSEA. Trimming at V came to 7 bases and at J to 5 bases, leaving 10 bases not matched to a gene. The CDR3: CSAPDRDGETQYF. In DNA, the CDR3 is TGCAGCGCTCCCGACAGGGACGGGGAGACCCAGTACTTC.

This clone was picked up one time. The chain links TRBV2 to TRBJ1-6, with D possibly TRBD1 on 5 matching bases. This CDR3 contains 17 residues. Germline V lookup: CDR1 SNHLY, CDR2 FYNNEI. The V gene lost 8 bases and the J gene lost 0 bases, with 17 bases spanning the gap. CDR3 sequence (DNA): TGTGCCAGCGCGGGGGGGGGAAAGTCCTCCTATAATTCACCCCTCCACTTT. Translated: CASAGGGKSSYNSPLHF.